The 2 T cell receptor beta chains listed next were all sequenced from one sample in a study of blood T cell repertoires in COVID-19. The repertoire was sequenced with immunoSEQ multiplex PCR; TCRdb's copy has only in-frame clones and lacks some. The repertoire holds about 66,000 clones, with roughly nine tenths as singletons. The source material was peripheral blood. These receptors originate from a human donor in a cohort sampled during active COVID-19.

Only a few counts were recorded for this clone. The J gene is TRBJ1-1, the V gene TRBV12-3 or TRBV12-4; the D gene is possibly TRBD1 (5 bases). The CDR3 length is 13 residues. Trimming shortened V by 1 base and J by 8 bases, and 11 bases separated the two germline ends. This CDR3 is CASSLGGVKEAFF. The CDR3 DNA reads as TGTGCCAGCAGTTTAGGGGGGGTCAAGGAAGCTTTCTTT.

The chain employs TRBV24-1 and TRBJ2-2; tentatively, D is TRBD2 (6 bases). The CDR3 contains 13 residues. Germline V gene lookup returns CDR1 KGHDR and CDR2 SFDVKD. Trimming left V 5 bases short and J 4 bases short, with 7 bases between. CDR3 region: CATSGTITGELFF. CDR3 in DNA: TGTGCCACCAGTGGGACTATCACCGGGGAGCTGTTTTTT.